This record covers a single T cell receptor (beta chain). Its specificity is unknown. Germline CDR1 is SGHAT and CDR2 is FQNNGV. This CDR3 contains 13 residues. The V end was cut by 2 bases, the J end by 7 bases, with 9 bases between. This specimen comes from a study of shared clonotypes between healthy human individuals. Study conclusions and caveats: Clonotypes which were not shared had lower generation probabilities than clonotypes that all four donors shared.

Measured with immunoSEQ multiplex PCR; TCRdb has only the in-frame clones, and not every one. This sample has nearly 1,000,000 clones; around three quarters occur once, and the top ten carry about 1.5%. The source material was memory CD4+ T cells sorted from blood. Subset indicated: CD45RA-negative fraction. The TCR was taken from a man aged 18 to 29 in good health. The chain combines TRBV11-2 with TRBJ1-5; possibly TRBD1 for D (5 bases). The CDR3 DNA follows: TGTGCCAGCAGCTTACGGGGGGAGCAGCCCCAGCATTTT. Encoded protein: CASSLRGEQPQHF.